This T cell receptor beta chain emerged from a study of Ad26.COV2.S vaccination and SARS-CoV-2 variants. The repertoire was sequenced with immunoSEQ multiplex PCR; TCRdb's copy has only in-frame clones and lacks some. In the table there are 350,000 to 400,000 clones, 88% of which are singletons. Treatment denoted: roughly 19 received Ad26.COV2.S at low or high dose, single or two shots; 5 received placebo; per-sample allocation not given. Sampling occurred on day 63 after the first vaccine or placebo injection. The CDR3 consists of 13 residues. Germline CDR1 and CDR2: SNHLY and FYNNEI. With V trimmed by 2 bases and J by 7 bases, 3 bases remained unmatched.

This receptor was taken from a person between 18 and 59 years old who received the Ad26.COV2.S COVID-19 vaccine or a placebo. The sample consisted of peripheral blood, taken in a trial of Ad26.COV2.S vaccine versus placebo. The rearrangement uses TRBV2 and TRBJ2-5, with TRBD2 matching over 8 bases. The CDR3 protein is CASSEFSGVTQYF. In DNA form, the CDR3 reads TGTGCCAGCAGTGAATTTAGCGGGGTGACCCAGTACTTC.